The rows below give T cell receptor beta chains drawn from one sample of a study of blood T cells in healthy people across ages. MiXCR was run by TCRdb on the 5' RACE reads, yielding one entry per CDR3 protein. The sample records hundreds of thousands of distinct CDR3 sequences, roughly 64% being singletons. Material: blood. The receptors were sampled from a man younger than 45 in good health. The CDR3 runs from the conserved cysteine through the conserved F or W. A D gene is named only where the DNA matches it firmly. A clone size is listed for some rows: how often the clone was seen (once, few, many), or a class if it is expanded.

d_gene	abundance	v_gene	j_gene	CDR3nt	CDR3aa
.	.	TRBV5-6	TRBJ2-5	TGTGCCAGCAGCTGCCGGGACGTCGATGAGCAGTACTTC	CASSCRDVDEQYF
.	.	TRBV4-3	TRBJ2-7	TGCGCCAGCAGCCAAGATGGCGGAGCGGACTACGAGCAGTACTTC	CASSQDGGADYEQYF
.	.	TRBV9	TRBJ2-7	TGTGCCAGCAGCGTAGGTGTGGACAGCTACGAGCAGTACTTC	CASSVGVDSYEQYF
.	.	TRBV7-9	TRBJ1-1	TGTGCCAGCAGCTTAAGTATGAAGAACACTGAAGCTTTCTTT	CASSLSMKNTEAFF
.	.	TRBV5-5	TRBJ2-7	TGTGCCAGCAGCCCGAACCACCAATACGAGCAGTACTTC	CASSPNHQYEQYF
.	.	TRBV3-1	TRBJ1-2	TGTGCCAGCAGCATACATAGGGGTGGCTACACCTTC	CASSIHRGGYTF
TRBD2	many	TRBV20-1	TRBJ2-1	TGCAGTGCTAGATCATTGACTAGCGGGATCCCCGGGTCACACAATGAGCAGTTCTTC	CSARSLTSGIPGSHNEQFF
.	.	TRBV27	TRBJ1-2	TGTGCCAGCAGTGGAAACCGGGGCCAGTACTATGGCTACACCTTC	CASSGNRGQYYGYTF
.	.	TRBV13	TRBJ2-3	TGTGCCAGCACCTTTTTGACAGATACGCAGTATTTT	CASTFLTDTQYF
.	.	TRBV7-2	TRBJ1-1	TGTGCCAGCAGCTTATCGGCGGTTACTGAAGCTTTCTTT	CASSLSAVTEAFF
.	.	TRBV12-3/TRBV12-4	TRBJ1-2	TGTGCCAGCAGTTCACCACGCCTGACAGGAAACTATGGCTACACCTTC	CASSSPRLTGNYGYTF
.	.	TRBV6-6	TRBJ2-7	TGTGCCAGCAGGTCTGGACTCTCACACTACGAGCAGTACTTC	CASRSGLSHYEQYF
.	.	TRBV20-1	TRBJ2-5	TGCAGTGCTAGATCGGCCCCAGAGACCCAGTACTTC	CSARSAPETQYF
TRBD2	.	TRBV11-1	TRBJ2-3	TGTGCCAGCAGCGCCCTAGCGGGAGATGGAGATACGCAGTATTTT	CASSALAGDGDTQYF
.	.	TRBV20-1	TRBJ2-3	TGCAGTGCTGCCGGGCCCTATACGCAGTATTTT	CSAAGPYTQYF